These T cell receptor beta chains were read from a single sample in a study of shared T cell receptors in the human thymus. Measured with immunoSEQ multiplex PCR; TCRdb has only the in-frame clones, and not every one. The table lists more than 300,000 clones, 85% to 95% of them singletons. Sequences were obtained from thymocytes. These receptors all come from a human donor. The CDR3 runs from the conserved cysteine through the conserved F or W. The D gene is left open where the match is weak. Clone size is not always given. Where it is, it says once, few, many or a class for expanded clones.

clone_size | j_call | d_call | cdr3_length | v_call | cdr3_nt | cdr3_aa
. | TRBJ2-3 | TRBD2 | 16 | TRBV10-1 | TGCGCCAGCAGTGAGAGGGGGACTAGCGGGTCAGATACGCAGTATTTT | CASSERGTSGSDTQYF
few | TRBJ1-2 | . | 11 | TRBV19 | TGTGCCAGTAGTATAGGTGGGGACTGCGCCTTC | CASSIGGDCAF
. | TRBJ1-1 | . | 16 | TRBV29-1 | TGCAGCGTTGGGGGAAACAGGGACCATGAAGGCACTGAAGCTTTCTTT | CSVGGNRDHEGTEAFF
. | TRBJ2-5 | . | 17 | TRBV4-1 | TGCGCCAGCAGCCAAGCGGGTACGAGGGGGGCCCAAGAGACCCAGTACTTC | CASSQAGTRGAQETQYF
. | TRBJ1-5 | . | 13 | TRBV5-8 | TGTGCCAGCAGCCTGGCGGGGGGCTGGCCCCAGCATTTT | CASSLAGGWPQHF
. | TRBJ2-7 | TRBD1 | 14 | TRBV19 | TGTGCCAGTAGTTACCGGGACAGGGTCTACGAGCAGTACTTC | CASSYRDRVYEQYF
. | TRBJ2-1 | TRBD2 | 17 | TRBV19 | TGTGCCAGTAGTATAGACTCTAGCGGCTTTTACCTCAATGAGCAGTTCTTC | CASSIDSSGFYLNEQFF
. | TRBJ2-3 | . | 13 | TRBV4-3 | TGCGCCAGCAGCCCCCGGGGCACAGATACGCAGTATTTT | CASSPRGTDTQYF
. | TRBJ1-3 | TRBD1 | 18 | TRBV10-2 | TGCGCCAGCAGTGACTACGTTCCTCAGGGGGCGCCCGGAAACACCATATATTTT | CASSDYVPQGAPGNTIYF
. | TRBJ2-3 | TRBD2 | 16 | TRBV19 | TGTGCCAGTAGTATACTAGCGGGAGTTGGGGCAGATACGCAGTATTTT | CASSILAGVGADTQYF
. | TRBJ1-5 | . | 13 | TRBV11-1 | TGTGCCAGCAGCGCCGGGCGATATCAGCCCCAGCATTTT | CASSAGRYQPQHF
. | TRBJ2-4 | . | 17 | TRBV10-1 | TGCGCCAGCAGTGAGTCGACCAGGGCAAGAGCCAAAAACATTCAGTACTTC | CASSESTRARAKNIQYF
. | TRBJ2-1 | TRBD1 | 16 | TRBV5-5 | TGTGCCAGCAGCTTGGCGGGACAGGGGCGTTTGAATGAGCAGTTCTTC | CASSLAGQGRLNEQFF
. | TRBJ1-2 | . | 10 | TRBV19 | TGTGCCAGTAGTATGGGAGGCTACACCTTC | CASSMGGYTF
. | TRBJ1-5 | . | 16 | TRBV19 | TGTGCCAGTAGTATAGACAAGCCCGGGAGGAGTCAGCCCCAGCATTTT | CASSIDKPGRSQPQHF
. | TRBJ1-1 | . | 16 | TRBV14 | TGTGCCAGCAGCCACTCCGCCCGTCACCATAGCACTGAAGCTTTCTTT | CASSHSARHHSTEAFF
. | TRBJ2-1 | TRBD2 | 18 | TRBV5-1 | TGCGCCAGCAGCTTGGGGCAGGGTGGGACTAGCGGATACAATGAGCAGTTCTTC | CASSLGQGGTSGYNEQFF
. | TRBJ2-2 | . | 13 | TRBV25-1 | TGTGCCAGCAGGACATTACGGACCGGGGAGCTGTTTTTT | CASRTLRTGELFF